This TCR beta chain was documented in a study of T-cell reconstitution after alpha-beta-depleted transplantation in children. Unique molecular identifiers were used in preparing the TCRbeta library. TCRdb re-analysed the PCR reads in MiXCR, keeping a single row per CDR3 protein. The sample consists of roughly 300,000 distinct CDR3 sequences, about 9.9% of them appearing once. Findings and caveats of the study: T-cell numbers and diversity one year post-transplant derived largely from freshly generated T cells. Reported findings indicate that, about two months after transplant, alpha-beta T cells came from several hundred expanded clones, which were derived from non-depleted graft cells.

V trimming: 2 bases; J trimming: 6 bases; junction bases outside the gene matches: 9. CDR1 and CDR2 from the germline V gene are SGHTA and FQGNSA. The CDR3 length is 16 residues. This clonotype was seen repeatedly, ten times or more. Antigen specificity is unknown. The starting material was peripheral blood, obtained 180 days after TCRalphabeta/CD19-depleted stem cell transplant. This receptor was obtained from a male patient aged 2 to 10 who had a stem cell transplant for chronic granulomatous disease, so the T cells may come from the graft donor. J is TRBJ2-4 and V is TRBV7-2; 8 nucleotides line up with TRBD1. The CDR3, as DNA: TGTGCCAGCAGCTTAAGGGCAGGGGGCTGGGGAAACATTCAGTACTTC. It codes for CASSLRAGGWGNIQYF.